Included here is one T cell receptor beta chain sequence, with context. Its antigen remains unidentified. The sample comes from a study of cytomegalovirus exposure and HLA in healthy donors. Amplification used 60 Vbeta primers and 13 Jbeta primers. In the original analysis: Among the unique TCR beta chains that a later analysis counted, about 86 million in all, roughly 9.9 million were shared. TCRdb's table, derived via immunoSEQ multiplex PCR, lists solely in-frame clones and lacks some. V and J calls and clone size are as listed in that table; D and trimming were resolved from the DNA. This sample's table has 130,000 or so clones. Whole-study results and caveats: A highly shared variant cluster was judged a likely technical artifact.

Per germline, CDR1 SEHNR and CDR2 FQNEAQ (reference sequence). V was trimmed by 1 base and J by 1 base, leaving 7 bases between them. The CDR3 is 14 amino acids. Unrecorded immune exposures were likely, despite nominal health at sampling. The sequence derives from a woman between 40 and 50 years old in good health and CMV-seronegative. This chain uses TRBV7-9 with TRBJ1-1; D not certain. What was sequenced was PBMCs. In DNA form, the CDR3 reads TGTGCCAGCAGCTTAGTGGCGGGGAACACTGAAGCTTTCTTT. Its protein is CASSLVAGNTEAFF.